The 2 T cell receptor beta chains in this list originate from one sample, sequenced in a study of shared clonotypes between healthy human individuals. Profiled with immunoSEQ multiplex PCR; TCRdb holds only in-frame clones, not every one. The sample shows about 480,000 clones, approximately 85% of them seen only once. Sequencing was carried out using PBMCs. The receptor set was obtained from a woman aged 40 to 50 in good health. Some clones in this sample may be carry-over from other donors' samples.

The chain combines TRBV11-2 with TRBJ2-5, with unresolved D. This CDR3 has 12 amino acids. From germline, CDR1 is SGHAT and CDR2 FQNNGV. Trimming removed 3 bases from V and 4 bases from J, with 6 bases in between. CDR3: CASSFVRETQYF. The CDR3 nucleotides read TGTGCCAGCAGCTTCGTGAGAGAGACCCAGTACTTC. The full variable domain, its missing parts supplied by reference TRBV11-2 and TRBJ2-5, is EAGVAQSPRYKIIEKRQSVAFWCNPISGHATLYWYQQILGQGPKLLIQFQNNGVVDDSQLPKDRFSAERLKGVDSTLKIQPAKLEDSAVYLCASSFVRETQYFGPGTRLLVL.

V is TRBV5-1 and J is TRBJ2-2; TRBD2 matches at 9 bases. The trim removed 2 bases at V and 3 bases at J, leaving 8 bases unmatched. From germline, CDR1 is SGHRS and CDR2 YFSETQ. CDR3 length: 17 amino acids. The CDR3 coding sequence is TGCGCCAGCAGCTTTACCAGCGGGAGGCCTTACACCGGGGAGCTGTTTTTT. It translates to CASSFTSGRPYTGELFF.